This T cell receptor beta chain is drawn from a study of T-cell memory formation after mild COVID-19. Overall study findings and caveats: Largely, contracting CD4+ clones fell within CM and EM, and contracting CD8+ clones within EMRA. From day 15 to 85, contracting clones were balanced between CD4 and CD8, whereas later expanders leaned toward CD4+. Still unconfirmed is whether the second-wave clones peaking on day 37 recognized SARS-CoV-2.

As for this clonotype: Its matching antigen is unknown.

Amplification by 5'RACE using constant-segment primers produced TCR alpha and TCR beta cDNA libraries that carried sample barcodes and UMIs. One entry per CDR3 protein results from TCRdb running MiXCR on the 5' RACE reads. The sample records 470,000 or so distinct CDR3 sequences, roughly 20% being singletons. Germline-derived CDR1 and CDR2 are ENHRY and SYGVKD. V was pared by 6 bases and J by 2 bases, with 14 bases between. The CDR3 extends over 14 amino acids. What was sequenced was PBMCs or a T cell subset sorted from them (not recorded which). The chain employs TRBV10-3 and TRBJ2-7; either TRBD1 or TRBD2 may supply D (5 bases each). This sequence was found in an adult woman who had mild COVID-19 (a few samples of this study predate the infection). Cell type and time point are not known. The DNA of the CDR3 is TGTGCCATCAGGGGTGGGACCCAACCCTACGAGCAGTACTTC. It translates to CAIRGGTQPYEQYF.